This TCR beta chain comes out of a study of T cell responses to AZD1222 COVID-19 vaccine. In germline, CDR1 is SGHTS, CDR2 YDEGEE. The CDR3 runs 16 residues. Trimming pared 1 base from V and 4 bases from J, leaving 15 bases between. Sequencing used immunoSEQ multiplex PCR; TCRdb keeps in-frame clones, though not all of them. There are about 180,000 clones in the sample; roughly 88% occur only once, and around 8% lies in the top ten. This chain connects TRBV5-8 to TRBJ1-3; D call uncertain. The sequence was obtained from an adult in good health. The sequencing used peripheral blood, collected on day 0 of AZD1222 vaccination. In DNA, the CDR3 is TGTGCCAGCAGCTTGCTGGTCGCCCGTAGAGGAAACACCATATATTTT. Translating gives CASSLLVARRGNTIYF.